This TCR beta chain was captured in a study of a mutant IDH1 vaccine in newly diagnosed glioma (dated by TCRdb to 2020 to 2022). In the study overall: In the chemotherapy-containing groups, vaccination started alongside temozolomide cycles, whereas in patients who had radiotherapy alone it started 4-6 weeks after radiotherapy. Peripheral blood samples were drawn at six visits, namely V03 (baseline), V05, V07, V10, V12 and V13. The week-35 safety follow-up was designated visit V12, and the week-47 end of study was designated visit V13. Before enrollment, most patients had been given radiochemotherapy with temozolomide as standard therapy, while the rest had received either radiotherapy alone or temozolomide alone. Of the roughly 32 patients who were treated, around 60% were male and around 38% were female, and the mean age was about 40 years. For exploratory analyses, longitudinal TCRB deep sequencing was carried out in about 25 treated patients wherever samples were available. Study-wide conclusions, independent of this receptor: The authors stated that sample limitations prevented analyses of patient blood samples from being reproduced. Immune responses induced by the vaccine were seen in more than 85% of patients across multiple MHC alleles. Selection of PBMC samples for TCRB deep sequencing was based on availability. Changes in the top peripheral T cell clonotypes picked up by TCRB sequencing did not appear to be linked to pseudoprogression.

The meaning of the sample's time point label: week 47, end of study. Each vaccine dose, consisting of 300 ug of a 20-mer mutant IDH1 peptide in Montanide, was administered subcutaneously with topical imiquimod. Patients received eight vaccinations in weeks 1, 3, 5, 7, 11, 15, 19 and 23, corresponding to visits V03 through V10. Donors had newly diagnosed WHO grade 3 or 4 IDH1-mutant astrocytomas with loss of nuclear ATRX. The samples were drawn from NOA16, a multicentre, single-arm, open-label phase I trial in Germany that tested a mutant IDH1 peptide vaccine in humans for the first time. Genomic DNA for TCRB sequencing was isolated from EDTA blood with the DNeasy Blood and Tissue Kit. On this clone: Its binding antigen is unknown. Within one base of it there is no much larger clone, and no base qualities were kept.

Library preparation was by the immunoSEQ multiplex PCR assay. Rearranged TCR beta chain sequences were amplified with the hsTCRB Kit following the manufacturer's protocol. An Illumina MiSeq was used to sequence the TCRB libraries. The paper's data handling went like this. The kit vendor's proprietary platform handled demultiplexing, trimming and gene mapping. TCRdb provides this immuneACCESS table in a form limited to in-frame rearrangements. Some clones are lacking; in checked studies, under half of them reflect an unresolved V gene, and why the rest are absent is not known. From that table come the V and J calls and clone size; the DNA was used to work out D and trimming. For this sample there are fewer than 95,000 clones; approximately 80% appear just once. 5.2% of the sample comes from the top ten. The junction shows trimming of 6 bases on V and 2 bases on J, plus 9 bases between the germline ends. From the cysteine up to the phenylalanine, the CDR3 has a length of 13 residues. The kept DNA is CDR3 alone, 39 bases in frame from the first base. CDR1 and CDR2 (SNHLY, FYNNEI) derive from the germline V gene.

Sequenced here: PBMCs, sampled from a glioma patient whose treatment included an IDH1 peptide vaccine. The receptor was derived from a man aged 40-55 years with glioma. The rearrangement combines TRBV2 with TRBJ2-3, with the D gene not confidently named. This receptor has the CDR3 CASSQLFTDTQYF. At the DNA level, the sequence is TGTGCCAGCAGCCAACTTTTCACAGATACGCAGTATTTT. The CDR3, completed at both ends by the reference TRBV2 and TRBJ2-3 genes, gives the full variable domain EPEVTQTPSHQVTQMGQEVILRCVPISNHLYFYWYRQILGQKVEFLVSFYNNEISEKSEIFDDQFSVERPDGSNFTLKIRSTKLEDSAMYFCASSQLFTDTQYFGPGTRLTVL.